Presented here are 26 T cell receptor beta chains from one specimen sequenced in a study of cytomegalovirus exposure and HLA in healthy donors. It was with 60 Vbeta and 13 Jbeta primers that the PCR ran. The assay was immunoSEQ multiplex PCR, and TCRdb's table has in-frame clones only and misses some. The sample lists tens of thousands of clones; 55% to 70% were seen once. Specimen: PBMCs. These receptors all come from a woman between 45 and 65 years old in good health and CMV-seropositive.

V and J are TRBV5-1 and TRBJ2-3, with D tentatively TRBD2 (6 bases). Deletions cut 4 bases from V and 4 bases from J, with 16 bases between. This CDR3 region has 15 residues. Germline V lookup: CDR1 SGHRS, CDR2 YFSETQ. The CDR3 nucleotides are TGCGCCAGCAGCCCCCGCGTGGGGGGACCAGATACGCAGTATTTT. It codes for CASSPRVGGPDTQYF.

The chain combines TRBV9 with TRBJ2-6; D remains ambiguous. V gave up 0 bases and J gave up 2 bases, with 6 bases separating them. The CDR3 extends over 15 amino acids. CDR1 is SGDLS, CDR2 YYNGEE, per germline. This chain's CDR3 is CASSVARAGANVLTF. The CDR3 coding sequence is TGTGCCAGCAGCGTAGCCCGGGCTGGGGCCAACGTCCTGACTTTC.

The rearrangement uses TRBV5-6 and TRBJ1-1, with 10 nucleotides matching TRBD1. Trimming cost V 4 bases and J 4 bases; bases outside gene matches: 16. Germline V gives CDR1 SGHDT, CDR2 YYEEEE. The CDR3 is 18 residues long. Here the CDR3 reads CASSPLLRQGAVSTEAFF. CDR3 coding DNA: TGTGCCAGCAGCCCGCTTTTACGACAGGGGGCGGTGAGCACTGAAGCTTTCTTT.

This clone was counted only a few times. This chain connects TRBV28 to TRBJ2-7, with 7 bases aligning to TRBD2. V shed 5 bases, J shed 2 bases, and the junction held 6 bases outside the gene matches. This CDR3 region has 14 residues. Germline V gene data show CDR1 as MDHEN and CDR2 as SYDVKM. This chain's CDR3 is CASSPWGGTYEQYF. CDR3 sequence (DNA): TGTGCCAGCAGTCCCTGGGGGGGGACCTACGAGCAGTACTTC.

Note on this clone: At one end the junction does not follow the germline gene, possibly because of a read error. The chain employs TRBV7-9 and TRBJ2-3, with TRBD1 matching 7 bases. The CDR3 covers 16 residues. Per germline, CDR1 SEHNR and CDR2 FQNEAQ (reference sequence). In nucleotides, the CDR3 is TGTTCCAGCAGCTTAGCGCAAGGGACAGAGACAGATACGCAGTATTTT. This codes for CSSSLAQGTETDTQYF.

V gene TRBV28 combines with J gene TRBJ1-2; D unresolved. Germline V gene sequence: CDR1 MDHEN, CDR2 SYDVKM. This CDR3 comprises 14 residues. Between the trimmed V and J ends, which lost 3 bases and 4 bases, there was a span of 12 bases. The CDR3 coding sequence is TGTGCCAGCAGTTTTGATCTAGATCGCTATGGCTACACCTTC. Translated: CASSFDLDRYGYTF.

This chain links TRBV13 with TRBJ1-1, with D perhaps TRBD1 (6 bases). V lost 0 bases to trimming and J lost 3 bases, with 11 bases between them. This CDR3 is 15 amino acids long. CDR1 PRHDT and CDR2 FYEKMQ come from the germline V gene (reference sequence). Here the CDR3 reads CASSLGTGDYTEAFF. CDR3 nucleotide sequence: TGTGCCAGCAGCTTAGGGACAGGCGATTACACTGAAGCTTTCTTT.

This chain joins TRBV5-4 and TRBJ2-1; a weak D match, TRBD1 (6 bases). V was shortened by 0 bases and J by 4 bases, with 14 bases between the two germline ends. Germline lookup yields CDR1 SGHNT and CDR2 YYREEE (reference sequence). The CDR3 consists of 16 residues. The CDR3 DNA reads as TGTGCCAGCAGCTTGGCCGGGACAAAGTATTACAATGAGCAGTTCTTC. Translating gives CASSLAGTKYYNEQFF.

This chain uses TRBV9 with TRBJ1-6, with TRBD1 matching over 9 bases. The V and J ends lost 5 bases and 9 bases, in that order; junction bases with no gene match: 9. Germline V gene data show CDR1 as SGDLS and CDR2 as YYNGEE. The CDR3 sequence is 15 residues long. CDR3 bases: TGTGCCAGCAGTCCTACAGGGGGCAAAAGTTCACCCCTCCACTTT. It codes for CASSPTGGKSSPLHF.

This clone has a handful of counts. V usage is TRBV7-3 and J usage is TRBJ2-1; TRBD2 agrees at 14 bases. Trimming at V came to 1 base and at J to 3 bases, leaving 8 bases not matched to a gene. There are 19 residues in the CDR3. CDR1 SGHTA and CDR2 FQGTGA come from the germline V gene. CDR3: CASSLIGGTSGGGYNEQFF. CDR3 coding DNA: TGTGCCAGCAGCTTAATAGGGGGGACTAGCGGGGGAGGCTACAATGAGCAGTTCTTC.

This clone was observed once. This chain links TRBV20-1 with TRBJ2-7; tentatively, D is TRBD1 (6 bases). The germline gives CDR1 DFQATT, CDR2 SNEGSKA (reference sequence). The CDR3 extends over 11 amino acids. Trimming took 7 bases from V and 3 from J, leaving 10 bases between them. The CDR3 DNA follows: TGCAGTGTCCCGGACAGCTACGAGCAGTACTTC. Translated, it gives CSVPDSYEQYF.

This clone was counted a few times. The chain has TRBV18 and TRBJ1-5; D possibly corresponds to TRBD1 (5 bases). Trimming removed 6 bases at V and 2 bases at J, with 14 bases between. Germline CDR1 and CDR2: KGHSH and LQKENI. CDR3 length equals 15 residues. The CDR3 reads CASSLAGGGNQPQHF. For the CDR3, the DNA is TGTGCCAGCTCGCTAGCGGGGGGGGGCAATCAGCCCCAGCATTTT. Based on the CDR3 plus reference TRBV18 and TRBJ1-5, the full variable domain is NAGVMQNPRHLVRRRGQEARLRCSPMKGHSHVYWYRQLPEEGLKFMVYLQKENIIDESGMPKERFSAEFPKEGPSILRIQQVVRGDSAAYFCASSLAGGGNQPQHFGDGTRLSIL.

This clone was seen a few times. This sequence joins TRBV15 and TRBJ1-3, with D perhaps matching TRBD1 (5 bases). CDR1 and CDR2 (germline): LNHNV, YYDKDF (reference sequence). This CDR3 comprises 14 residues. V lost 4 bases and J lost 7, with 14 bases in between. As DNA, the CDR3 is TGTGCCACCAGCACTCGGGGGGTCGGGAACACCATATATTTT. Residues: CATSTRGVGNTIYF.

The chain combines TRBV5-1 with TRBJ2-3; 7 bases match TRBD1. Trimming cost V 2 bases and J 2 bases; bases outside gene matches: 2. The CDR3 consists of 14 residues. CDR1 is SGHRS and CDR2 is YFSETQ in the germline V gene. CDR3 nucleotides: TGCGCCAGCAGCTTCGACAGGGTCACAGATACGCAGTATTTT. This gives the protein CASSFDRVTDTQYF.

The chain has TRBV7-9 and TRBJ1-1; 12 nucleotides match TRBD1. Germline CDR1 reads SEHNR; CDR2 reads FQNEAQ (reference sequence). Trimming took 3 bases from V and 5 from J; bases not matched to a gene: 10. There are 17 residues in the CDR3. Here the CDR3 reads CASSFGGTGGAGTEAFF. The CDR3 coding sequence is TGTGCCAGCAGCTTCGGAGGGACAGGGGGCGCGGGTACTGAAGCTTTCTTT.

The chain combines TRBV5-1 with TRBJ2-5, with 8 bases identical to TRBD1. V dropped 2 bases and J dropped 1; count of bases not matched to a gene: 4. From germline, CDR1 is SGHRS and CDR2 YFSETQ. The CDR3 sequence is 15 residues long. The CDR3 region has the DNA TGCGCCAGCAGCTTAGGGGGGACAGGCCAAGAGACCCAGTACTTC. It specifies CASSLGGTGQETQYF.

This clone was recorded a few times. The chain combines TRBV19 with TRBJ1-4, with 10 nucleotides matching TRBD1. This CDR3 region has 15 residues. The V and J ends lost 7 bases and 6 bases, in that order; junction bases with no gene match: 8. CDR1 is LNHDA, CDR2 SQIVND, per germline (reference sequence). CDR3 DNA sequence: TGTGCCAGTACCCGGACGGGGACAGGGGATGAAAAACTGTTTTTT. It is translated as CASTRTGTGDEKLFF.

This clone has just one count. V is TRBV19 and J is TRBJ1-4; maybe TRBD1 (5 bases). Between the trimmed V and J ends, which lost 3 bases and 8 bases, there was a span of 13 bases. Germline CDR1 and CDR2: LNHDA and SQIVND (reference sequence). This CDR3 has 14 residues. The chain's CDR3 is CASSISQGGEKLFF. The DNA of the CDR3 is TGTGCCAGTAGTATCTCCCAGGGAGGGGAAAAACTGTTTTTT.

CDR3 sequence reads: CASSPTATNEKLFF. The CDR3 nucleotides read TGTGCCAGTAGCCCGACAGCTACTAATGAAAAACTGTTTTTT. This rearrangement joins TRBV19 to TRBJ1-4; a weak D match, TRBD1 (5 bases). V was clipped by 6 bases and J by 2 bases, with 10 bases between them. CDR3 length: 14 residues. From germline, CDR1 is LNHDA and CDR2 SQIVND (reference sequence).

The chain employs TRBV30 and TRBJ2-3; D uncertain. Germline V CDR1 and CDR2: GTSNPN, SVGIG (reference sequence). Trimming cost V 0 bases and J 1 base, with 11 bases left between them. This CDR3 is built from 15 residues. The CDR3 DNA follows: TGTGCCTGGAGTGTAGGTAGCTGGGGCACAGATACGCAGTATTTT. It is translated as CAWSVGSWGTDTQYF.

This clone was seen only a few times. This chain links TRBV2 with TRBJ1-5; the match to TRBD1 covers 8 bases. The CDR3 spans 14 residues. Germline V gene lookup returns CDR1 SNHLY and CDR2 FYNNEI. With 6 bases clipped from V and 7 bases from J, the junction kept 8 bases outside the gene matches. The CDR3 region is CASSPQGVGQPQHF. The DNA of the CDR3 is TGTGCCAGCAGCCCACAGGGGGTGGGGCAGCCCCAGCATTTT.

The V gene is TRBV5-1, the J gene TRBJ2-7; the D is unclear. Per germline, CDR1 SGHRS and CDR2 YFSETQ. Trimming removed 0 bases at V and 5 bases at J, with 12 bases between. This CDR3 spans 14 amino acids. CDR3 loop: CASSLGFPTDEQYF. For the CDR3, the DNA is TGCGCCAGCAGCTTGGGGTTCCCAACGGACGAGCAGTACTTC.

There are a few counts of this clone. The chain has TRBV28 and TRBJ2-7; 11 positions agree with TRBD1. J lost 2 bases, V lost 7 bases, and 7 bases had no gene match. The CDR3 is made up of 15 amino acids. CDR1 is MDHEN and CDR2 is SYDVKM in the germline V gene. The DNA of the CDR3 is TGTGCCAGCATTCCGGGACAGGGGGTTACCTACGAGCAGTACTTC. It codes for CASIPGQGVTYEQYF.

The genes are TRBV6-5 and TRBJ2-7; TRBD1 might be the D (6 bases). V lost 5 bases to trimming and J lost 3 bases, with 14 bases between them. CDR1 and CDR2 (germline): MNHEY, SVGAGI. This CDR3 comprises 14 residues. The CDR3 sequence: CASSDPGQFYEQYF. DNA of the CDR3: TGTGCCAGCAGTGACCCTGGACAGTTCTACGAGCAGTACTTC.

The sample holds one count of this clone. The V gene is TRBV28, the J gene TRBJ2-7; 8 nucleotides agree with TRBD1. This CDR3 spans 16 amino acids. J lost 2 bases, V lost 5 bases, and 11 bases had no gene match. CDR1 is MDHEN, CDR2 SYDVKM, per germline. CDR3 in amino acids: CASSPSDRAWTYEQYF. Here the CDR3 DNA reads TGTGCCAGCAGTCCTTCGGACAGGGCGTGGACCTACGAGCAGTACTTC.

This clone has a handful of counts. This chain links TRBV6-6 with TRBJ2-3, with 14 nucleotides matching TRBD2. The length of the CDR3 is 16 residues. Germline CDR1 is MNHNY and CDR2 is SVGAGI (reference sequence). The V gene end was trimmed by 4 bases and the J gene end by 5 bases; junction bases not matched to a gene: 5. The CDR3 DNA sequence: TGTGCCAGCAGTTCGACTAGCGGGGGGGCGGGAGATACGCAGTATTTT. This codes for CASSSTSGGAGDTQYF.